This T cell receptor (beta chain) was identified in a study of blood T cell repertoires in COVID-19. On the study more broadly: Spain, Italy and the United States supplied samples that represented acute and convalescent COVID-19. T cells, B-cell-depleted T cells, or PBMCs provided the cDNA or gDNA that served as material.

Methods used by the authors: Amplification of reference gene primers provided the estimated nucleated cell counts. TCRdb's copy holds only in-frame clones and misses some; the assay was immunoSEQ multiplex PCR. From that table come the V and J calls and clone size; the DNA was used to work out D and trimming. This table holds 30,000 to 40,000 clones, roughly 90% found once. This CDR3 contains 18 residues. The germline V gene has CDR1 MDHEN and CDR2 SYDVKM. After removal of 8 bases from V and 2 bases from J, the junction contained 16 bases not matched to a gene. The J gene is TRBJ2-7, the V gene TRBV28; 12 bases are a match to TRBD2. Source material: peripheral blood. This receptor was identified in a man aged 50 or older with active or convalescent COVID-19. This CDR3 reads CASFKPGTSGRQAYEQYF. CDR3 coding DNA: TGTGCCAGCTTTAAACCAGGGACTAGCGGGCGCCAAGCCTACGAGCAGTACTTC.